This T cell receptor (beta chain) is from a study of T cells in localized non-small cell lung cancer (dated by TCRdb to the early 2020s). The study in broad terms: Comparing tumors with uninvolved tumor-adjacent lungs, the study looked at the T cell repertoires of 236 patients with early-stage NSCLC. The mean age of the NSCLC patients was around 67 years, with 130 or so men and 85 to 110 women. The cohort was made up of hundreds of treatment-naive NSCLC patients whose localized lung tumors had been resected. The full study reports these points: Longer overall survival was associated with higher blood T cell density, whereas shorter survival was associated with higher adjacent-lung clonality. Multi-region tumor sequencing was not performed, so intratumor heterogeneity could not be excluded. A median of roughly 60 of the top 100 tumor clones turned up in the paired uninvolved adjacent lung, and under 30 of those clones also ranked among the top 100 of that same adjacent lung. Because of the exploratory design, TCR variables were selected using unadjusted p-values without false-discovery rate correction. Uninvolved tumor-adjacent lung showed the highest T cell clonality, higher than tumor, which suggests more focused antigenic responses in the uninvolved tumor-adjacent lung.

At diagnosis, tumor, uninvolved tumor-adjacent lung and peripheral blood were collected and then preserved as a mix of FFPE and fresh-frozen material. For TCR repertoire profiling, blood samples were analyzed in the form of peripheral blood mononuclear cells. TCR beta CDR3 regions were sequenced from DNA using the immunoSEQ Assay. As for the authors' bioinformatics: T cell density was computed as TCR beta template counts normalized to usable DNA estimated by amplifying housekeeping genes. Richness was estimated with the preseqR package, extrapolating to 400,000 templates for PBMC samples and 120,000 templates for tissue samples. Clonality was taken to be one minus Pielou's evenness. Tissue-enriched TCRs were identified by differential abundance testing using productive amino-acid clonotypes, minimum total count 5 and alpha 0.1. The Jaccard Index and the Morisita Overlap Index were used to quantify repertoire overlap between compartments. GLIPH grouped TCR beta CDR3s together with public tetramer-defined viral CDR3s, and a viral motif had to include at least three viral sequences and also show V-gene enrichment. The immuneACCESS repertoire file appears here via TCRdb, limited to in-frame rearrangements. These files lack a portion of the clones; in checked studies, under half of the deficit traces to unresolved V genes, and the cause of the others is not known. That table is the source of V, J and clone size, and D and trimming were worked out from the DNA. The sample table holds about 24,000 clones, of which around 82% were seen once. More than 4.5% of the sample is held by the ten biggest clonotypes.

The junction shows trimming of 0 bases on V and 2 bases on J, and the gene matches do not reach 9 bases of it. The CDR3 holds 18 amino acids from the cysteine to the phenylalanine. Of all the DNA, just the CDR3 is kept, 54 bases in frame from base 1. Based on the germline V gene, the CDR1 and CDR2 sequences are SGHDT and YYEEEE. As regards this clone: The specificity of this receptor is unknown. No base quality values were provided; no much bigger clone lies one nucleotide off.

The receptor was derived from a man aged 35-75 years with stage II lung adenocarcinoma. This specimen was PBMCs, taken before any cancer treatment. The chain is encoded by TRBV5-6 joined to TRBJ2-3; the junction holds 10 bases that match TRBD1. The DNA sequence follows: TGTGCCAGCAGCTTGGCCGAGGACAGGGGGTGGGTCACAGATACGCAGTATTTT. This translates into CASSLAEDRGWVTDTQYF.